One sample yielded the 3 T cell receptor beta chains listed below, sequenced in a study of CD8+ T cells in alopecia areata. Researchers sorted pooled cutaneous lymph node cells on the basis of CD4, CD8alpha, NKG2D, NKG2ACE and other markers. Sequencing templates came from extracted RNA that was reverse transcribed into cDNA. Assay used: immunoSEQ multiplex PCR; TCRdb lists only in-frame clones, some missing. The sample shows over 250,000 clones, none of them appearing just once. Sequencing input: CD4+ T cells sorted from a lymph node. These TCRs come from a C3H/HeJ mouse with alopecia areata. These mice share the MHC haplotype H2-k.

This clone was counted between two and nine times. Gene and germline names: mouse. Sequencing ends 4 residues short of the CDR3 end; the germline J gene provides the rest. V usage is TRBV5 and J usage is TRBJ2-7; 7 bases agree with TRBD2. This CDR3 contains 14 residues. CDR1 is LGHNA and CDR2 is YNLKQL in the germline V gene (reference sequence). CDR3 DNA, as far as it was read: TGTGCCAGCAGCCAAAAACTGGGGAGTTAT. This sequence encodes CASSQKLGSY. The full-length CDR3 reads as CASSQKLGSYEQYF.

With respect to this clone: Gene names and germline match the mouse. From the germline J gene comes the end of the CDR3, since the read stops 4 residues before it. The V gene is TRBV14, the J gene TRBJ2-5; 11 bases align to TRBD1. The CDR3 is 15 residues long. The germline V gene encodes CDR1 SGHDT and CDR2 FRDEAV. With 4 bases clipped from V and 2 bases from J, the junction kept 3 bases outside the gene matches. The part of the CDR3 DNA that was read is TGTGCCAGCAGTCGGACAGGGGGCGGCCAAGAC. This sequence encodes CASSRTGGGQD. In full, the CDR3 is CASSRTGGGQDTQYF.

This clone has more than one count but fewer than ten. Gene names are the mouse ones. This CDR3 reads CASSDILGDYAEQFF. The CDR3 bases that were read are TGTGCCAGCAGTGATATCCTGGGGGACTATGCT. This chain uses TRBV13-1 with TRBJ2-1; TRBD2 aligns across 7 bases. From the germline J gene comes the end of the CDR3, since the read stops 4 residues before it. The CDR3 is 15 residues long. With 1 base clipped from V and 2 bases from J, the junction kept 3 bases outside the gene matches. CDR1 NSHNY and CDR2 SYGAGN come from the germline V gene.